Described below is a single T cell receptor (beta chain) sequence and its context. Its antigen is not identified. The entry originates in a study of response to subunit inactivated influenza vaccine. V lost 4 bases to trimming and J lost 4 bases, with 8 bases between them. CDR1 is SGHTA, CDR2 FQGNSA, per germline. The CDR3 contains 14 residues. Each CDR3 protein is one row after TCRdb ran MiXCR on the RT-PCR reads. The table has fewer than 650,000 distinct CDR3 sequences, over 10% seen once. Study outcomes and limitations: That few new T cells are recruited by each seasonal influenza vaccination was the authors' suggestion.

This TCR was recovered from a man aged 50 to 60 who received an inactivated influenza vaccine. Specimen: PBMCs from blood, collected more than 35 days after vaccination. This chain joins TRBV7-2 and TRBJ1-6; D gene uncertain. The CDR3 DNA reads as TGTGCCAGCAGCTACACAAGTTATAATTCACCCCTCCACTTT. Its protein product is CASSYTSYNSPLHF.